Presented here are 24 T cell receptor beta chains from one specimen sequenced in a study of Graves' ophthalmopathy and Graves' hyperthyroidism. RNA transcripts provided the template for amplifying TCR beta CDR3 regions. The authors performed first-round RT-PCR with HTBI primers and then a second-round multiplex PCR. From the multiplex PCR reads, TCRdb called clonotypes with MiXCR, one entry per CDR3 protein. The sample consists of hundreds of thousands of distinct CDR3 sequences, approximately 21% of them appearing once. The sample was peripheral blood. The receptor source for this set is a woman aged 18 to 35 with stable Graves' hyperthyroidism. Some clones in this sample may be carry-over from other donors' samples.

This clonotype was observed a few times. The V and J genes are TRBV4-1 and TRBJ1-3; D is uncertain. Germline assignment: CDR1 MGHRA and CDR2 YSYEKL. The V and J ends lost 0 bases and 3 bases respectively, with 6 bases between them. The CDR3 extends over 14 amino acids. The CDR3 region is CASSQDDFGNTIYF. CDR3 DNA sequence: TGCGCCAGCAGCCAAGACGACTTTGGAAACACCATATATTTT.

This clonotype has just a few counts. The chain combines TRBV7-9 with TRBJ2-3; weak D call: TRBD1 (5 bases). The CDR3 extends over 13 amino acids. The germline V gene encodes CDR1 SEHNR and CDR2 FQNEAQ (reference sequence). Trimming took 3 bases from V and 6 from J, leaving 10 bases between them. The CDR3 region has the DNA TGTGCCAGCAGCTTCCAGGGTAGGGATACGCAGTATTTT. Its translation: CASSFQGRDTQYF.

This clonotype occurred many times. The chain is built from TRBV7-2 and TRBJ2-5, with a weak D call TRBD1 (5 bases). The V and J ends lost 3 bases and 3 bases respectively, with 17 bases between them. The length of the CDR3 is 16 residues. Germline lookup yields CDR1 SGHTA and CDR2 FQGNSA. The DNA of the CDR3 is TGTGCCAGCAGCTTGTTTGATAGCAGGGTGGAAGAGACCCAGTACTTC. Protein sequence: CASSLFDSRVEETQYF.

This sequence joins TRBV12-3 or TRBV12-4 and TRBJ2-7; 13 positions match TRBD2. V lost 5 bases to trimming and J lost 5 bases; unmatched junction nucleotides: 6. This CDR3 is built from 15 residues. The DNA of the CDR3 is TGTGCCAGCAGTCCACTAGCGGGAGGGGGGAACGAGCAGTACTTC. Translation gives CASSPLAGGGNEQYF.

This clonotype was found many times. A read error may account for a junction end that differs from germline. The chain recombines TRBV5-1 with TRBJ1-1; tentative D call: TRBD1 (6 bases). The CDR3 length is 16 residues. Germline-derived CDR1 and CDR2 are SGHRS and YFSETQ. CDR3 protein: CASSLGVWGQDTEAFF. CDR3 bases: TGCGCCAGCAGTTTGGGGGTTTGGGGGCAGGACACTGAAGCTTTCTTT. Using reference TRBV5-1 and TRBJ1-1 for the parts outside the CDR3, the full variable domain is KAGVTQTPRYLIKTRGQQVTLSCSPISGHRSVSWYQQTPGQGLQFLFEYFSETQRNKGNFPGRFSGRQFSNSRSEMNVSTLELGDSALYLCASSLGVWGQDTEAFFGQGTRLTVV.

This clonotype was counted at least ten times. The rearrangement joins TRBV2 to TRBJ1-2; 9 bases agree with TRBD1. Unmatched junction bases numbered 3, after V lost 6 bases and J lost 7 bases. Germline V lookup: CDR1 SNHLY, CDR2 FYNNEI. The CDR3 extends over 12 amino acids. Here the CDR3 reads CASRRTGAGYTF. The CDR3 DNA reads TGTGCCAGCAGGAGGACAGGGGCTGGCTACACCTTC.

There are many counts of this clonotype. This chain's CDR3 is CASSLTSGGLSSYEQYF. CDR3 DNA: TGTGCCAGCAGCTTAACTAGCGGGGGCCTTAGCTCCTACGAGCAGTACTTC. The V gene is TRBV7-6, the J gene TRBJ2-7; 11 bases align to TRBD2. Germline trimming cut 2 bases from V and 0 bases from J; bases unmatched to any gene: 6. Germline-derived CDR1 and CDR2 are SGHVS and FNYEAQ. The CDR3 contains 17 residues.

This clonotype was seen a handful of times. Sequence at one end of the junction differs from germline and may be a read error. The rearrangement links TRBV28 to TRBJ1-5; D is uncertain. Per germline, CDR1 MDHEN and CDR2 SYDVKM. This CDR3 is 16 amino acids long. CDR3 DNA sequence: TGCGCCAGCACCCCACTGCCGGGCAGGAGCAATCAGCCCCAGCATTTT. Amino acids: CASTPLPGRSNQPQHF. Supplemented by reference TRBV28 and TRBJ1-5, the full variable domain reads DVKVTQSSRYLVKRTGEKVFLECVQDMDHENMFWYRQDPGLGLRLIYFSYDVKMKEKGDIPEGYSVSREKKERFSLILESASTNQTSMYLCASTPLPGRSNQPQHFGDGTRLSIL.

This clonotype was detected many times. The V call is TRBV2, the J call TRBJ2-7; the match to TRBD1 covers 9 bases. The CDR3 is 16 residues long. V lost 5 bases to trimming and J lost 1 base; unmatched junction nucleotides: 9. Germline V gene lookup returns CDR1 SNHLY and CDR2 FYNNEI. This CDR3 is CASSNRRDRVSYEQYF. The CDR3 DNA reads TGTGCCAGCAGTAACCGCCGGGACAGGGTTTCCTACGAGCAGTACTTC.

V is TRBV6-1 and J is TRBJ1-1, with 7 positions matching TRBD1. V was pared by 6 bases and J by 10 bases, with 11 bases of the junction left unmatched. The CDR3 sequence is 13 residues long. Germline V gene sequence: CDR1 MNHNS, CDR2 SASEGT. CDR3 region: CASSLGQNLAAFF. CDR3 in DNA: TGTGCCAGCAGCCTGGGACAGAACCTAGCAGCTTTCTTT.

The chain is built from TRBV7-8 and TRBJ2-7; 7 bases match TRBD1. Germline assignment: CDR1 SGHVS and CDR2 FQNEAQ. V lost 2 bases to trimming and J lost 3 bases; unmatched junction nucleotides: 13. CDR3 size: 17 residues. The CDR3 loop is CASSLLRGQERVYEQYF. The CDR3 DNA reads as TGTGCCAGCAGCTTACTGAGAGGACAGGAGAGAGTCTACGAGCAGTACTTC. The complete variable domain, with remaining parts taken from reference TRBV7-8 and TRBJ2-7, reads GAGVSQSPRYKVAKRGQDVALRCDPISGHVSLFWYQQALGQGPEFLTYFQNEAQLDKSGLPSDRFFAERPEGSVSTLKIQRTQQEDSAVYLCASSLLRGQERVYEQYFGPGTRLTVT.

There are many counts of this clonotype. The chain employs TRBV9 and TRBJ1-6; 10 positions agree with TRBD1. Looked up from germline, CDR1 is SGDLS and CDR2 is YYNGEE. V was clipped by 2 bases and J by 7 bases; unmatched bases: 6. CDR3 length: 16 amino acids. The CDR3 DNA follows: TGTGCCAGCAGCGTCGGACAGGGGGTCTCCAATTCACCCCTCCACTTT. This sequence encodes CASSVGQGVSNSPLHF. Filled out from reference TRBV9 and TRBJ1-6, the complete variable domain reads DSGVTQTPKHLITATGQRVTLRCSPRSGDLSVYWYQQSLDQGLQFLIQYYNGEERAKGNILERFSAQQFPDLHSELNLSSLELGDSALYFCASSVGQGVSNSPLHFGNGTRLTVT.

Many counts were recorded for this clonotype. The rearrangement links TRBV5-1 to TRBJ1-1; 7 bases fit TRBD1. V trimming: 7 bases; J trimming: 8 bases; junction bases outside the gene matches: 8. The CDR3 spans 12 residues. CDR1 is SGHRS and CDR2 is YFSETQ in the germline V gene. CDR3: CASRDRVGEAFF. CDR3 in DNA: TGCGCCAGCCGAGACAGGGTAGGCGAAGCTTTCTTT.

This clonotype has at least ten counts. The chain joins TRBV12-3 or TRBV12-4 to TRBJ2-5; the D gene is possibly TRBD2 (7 bases). The length of the CDR3 is 15 residues. V gave up 3 bases and J gave up 5 bases, with 16 bases separating them. DNA for the CDR3: TGTGCCAGCAGTTTCCCGGGGGGCTCCTGGGAGACCCAGTACTTC. This encodes CASSFPGGSWETQYF.

The chain links TRBV20-1 to TRBJ1-5, with 9 nucleotides matching TRBD1. V lost 0 bases and J lost 9; bases outside the gene matches: 9. The CDR3 covers 15 residues. The germline V gene encodes CDR1 DFQATT and CDR2 SNEGSKA (reference sequence). In nucleotides, the CDR3 is TGCAGTGCTAGAGAGCCGGGACAGGGATCAGGGCCCCAGCATTTT. Amino acid sequence: CSAREPGQGSGPQHF.

In its sample, this clonotype was seen a few times. This chain connects TRBV30 to TRBJ1-5; D is possibly TRBD1 (5 bases). V was clipped by 2 bases and J by 7 bases, with 12 bases between them. CDR1 is GTSNPN and CDR2 is SVGIG in the germline V gene (reference sequence). The length of the CDR3 is 13 residues. The CDR3 is CAWSPQGSQPQHF. The CDR3 bases are TGTGCCTGGAGTCCCCAGGGCTCGCAGCCCCAGCATTTT.

This clonotype was detected ten times or more. The V call is TRBV12-3 or TRBV12-4, the J call TRBJ1-1, with D hard to call. The CDR3 is made up of 14 amino acids. Trimming pared 3 bases from V and 4 bases from J, leaving 12 bases between. The CDR3 region has the DNA TGTGCCAGCAGTTTTGGGTCCCTCCTCACTGAAGCTTTCTTT. Translating gives CASSFGSLLTEAFF.

V and J are TRBV20-1 and TRBJ1-2, with D uncertain. Trimming pared 5 bases from V and 7 bases from J, leaving 20 bases between. The CDR3 has 14 amino acids. The germline V gene encodes CDR1 DFQATT and CDR2 SNEGSKA (reference sequence). The CDR3 loop is CSASSSDGKGGYTF. The CDR3, as DNA: TGCAGTGCTTCCTCCAGTGACGGAAAGGGTGGCTACACCTTC.

The chain carries TRBV6-1 and TRBJ1-5; D possibly corresponds to TRBD1 (6 bases). The ends were cut back, 4 bases at V and 4 bases at J, with 11 bases in the middle. The CDR3 is made up of 14 amino acids. In germline, CDR1 is MNHNS, CDR2 SASEGT. In nucleotides, the CDR3 is TGTGCCAGCAGTGTAAGGGGGGCAAATCAGCCCCAGCATTTT. As protein: CASSVRGANQPQHF.

The CDR3 sequence: CASSLGTGESPLHF. In DNA, the CDR3 is TGTGCCAGCAGCTTAGGGACAGGGGAGTCACCCCTCCACTTT. The chain is built from TRBV11-2 and TRBJ1-6, with 9 bases matching TRBD1. V shed 1 base and J 10 bases; nucleotides not matched to a gene: 2. This CDR3 spans 14 amino acids. CDR1 is SGHAT and CDR2 is FQNNGV in the germline V gene.

This clonotype was detected many times. This rearrangement joins TRBV18 to TRBJ2-7, with D maybe TRBD1 (5 bases). Trimming took 2 bases from V and 6 from J, leaving 11 bases between them. The V gene's germline CDR1 is KGHSH and CDR2 LQKENI. The CDR3 is 13 residues long. The CDR3 DNA follows: TGTGCCAGCTCACCAAGTCAGGGAAGCGAGCAGTACTTC. Translation gives CASSPSQGSEQYF. Using reference TRBV18 and TRBJ2-7 for the parts outside the CDR3, the full variable domain is NAGVMQNPRHLVRRRGQEARLRCSPMKGHSHVYWYRQLPEEGLKFMVYLQKENIIDESGMPKERFSAEFPKEGPSILRIQQVVRGDSAAYFCASSPSQGSEQYFGPGTRLTVT.

This clonotype was seen repeatedly, ten times or more. The junction does not match germline at one end; this may be a read error. The chain couples TRBV6-5 to TRBJ2-5; D possibly corresponds to TRBD2 (6 bases). The germline V gene has CDR1 MNHEY and CDR2 SVGAGI. CDR3 length equals 14 residues. The CDR3 coding sequence is TGTGCCAGCAGTCCCTGGGGAGGCCAAGGGACCCAGTACTTC. It specifies CASSPWGGQGTQYF.

This clonotype was seen many times. The rearrangement links TRBV2 to TRBJ1-6, with a possible D match to TRBD1 (6 bases). This CDR3 spans 13 amino acids. The V and J ends lost 7 bases and 11 bases respectively, with 15 bases between them. The germline gives CDR1 SNHLY, CDR2 FYNNEI. CDR3 amino acids: CASTSITGPPLHF. In nucleotides, the CDR3 is TGTGCCAGCACTTCGATAACAGGGCCACCCCTCCACTTT.

Many counts were recorded for this clonotype. The J gene is TRBJ2-7, the V gene TRBV6-2 or TRBV6-3; perhaps TRBD2 as D (5 bases). The CDR3 loop spans 14 amino acids. Germline CDR1 is MNHEY and CDR2 is SVGEGT. V shed 2 bases and J shed 1 base, with 9 bases lying between them. In DNA form, the CDR3 reads TGTGCCAGCAGTTACGGGCTAGCATCCTACGAGCAGTACTTC. As protein: CASSYGLASYEQYF.